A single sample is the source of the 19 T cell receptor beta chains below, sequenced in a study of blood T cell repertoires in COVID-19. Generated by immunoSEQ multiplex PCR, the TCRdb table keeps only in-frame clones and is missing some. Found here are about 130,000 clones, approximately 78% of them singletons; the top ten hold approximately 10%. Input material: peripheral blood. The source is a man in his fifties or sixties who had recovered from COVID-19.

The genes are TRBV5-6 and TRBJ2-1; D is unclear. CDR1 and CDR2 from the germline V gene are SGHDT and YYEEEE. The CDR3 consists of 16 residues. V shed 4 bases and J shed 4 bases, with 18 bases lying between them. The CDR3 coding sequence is TGTGCCAGCAGCGGAGATGGATCGTGGTCGTACAATGAGCAGTTCTTC. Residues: CASSGDGSWSYNEQFF.

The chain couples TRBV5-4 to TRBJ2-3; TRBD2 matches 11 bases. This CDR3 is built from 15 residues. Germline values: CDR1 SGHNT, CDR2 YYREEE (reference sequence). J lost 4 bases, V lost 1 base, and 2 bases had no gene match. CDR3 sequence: CASSLTSGGSDTQYF. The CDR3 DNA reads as TGTGCCAGCAGCTTGACTAGCGGGGGTTCAGATACGCAGTATTTT.

This chain's CDR3 is CASSQEMGPRGQETQYF. The DNA of the CDR3 is TGTGCCAGCAGCCAAGAGATGGGCCCCAGGGGGCAAGAGACCCAGTACTTC. This chain connects TRBV3-1 (or the pseudogene TRBV3-2) to TRBJ2-5, with TRBD1 matching over 7 bases. J gave up 2 bases and V 0 bases, and 9 bases lay outside the gene matches. The CDR3 is 17 residues long. CDR1 and CDR2 (germline): LGHDT, YNNKEL (reference sequence).

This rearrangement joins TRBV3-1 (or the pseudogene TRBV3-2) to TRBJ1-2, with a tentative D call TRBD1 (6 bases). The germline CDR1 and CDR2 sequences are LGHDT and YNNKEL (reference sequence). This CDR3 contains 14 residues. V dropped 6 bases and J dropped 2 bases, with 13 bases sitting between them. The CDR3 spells CASSLRTANYGYTF. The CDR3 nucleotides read TGTGCCAGCAGTCTTAGGACAGCAAACTATGGCTACACCTTC.

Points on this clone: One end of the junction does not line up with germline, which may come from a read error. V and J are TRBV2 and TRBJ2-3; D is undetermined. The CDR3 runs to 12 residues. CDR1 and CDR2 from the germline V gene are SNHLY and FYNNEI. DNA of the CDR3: TGTGCCAGCAGTGAATTCGGGTCCAACCTTACTTTT. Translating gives CASSEFGSNLTF.

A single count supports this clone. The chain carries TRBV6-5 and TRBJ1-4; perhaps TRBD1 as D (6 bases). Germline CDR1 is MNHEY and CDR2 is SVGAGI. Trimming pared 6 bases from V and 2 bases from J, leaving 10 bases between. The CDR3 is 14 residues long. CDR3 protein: CASSFDRTNEKLFF. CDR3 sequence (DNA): TGTGCCAGCAGCTTCGACAGGACTAATGAAAAACTGTTTTTT.

The CDR3 DNA sequence: TGTGCCAGCAGCCCCGGACAGTTCTACGAGCAGTACTTC. It codes for CASSPGQFYEQYF. This chain connects TRBV7-9 to TRBJ2-7, with D possibly matching TRBD1 (6 bases). CDR1 is SEHNR and CDR2 is FQNEAQ in the germline V gene (reference sequence). The length of the CDR3 is 13 residues. V lost 5 bases and J lost 3, with 11 bases in between. The variable domain in full, with the rest retrieved from reference TRBV7-9 and TRBJ2-7, is DTGVSQNPRHKITKRGQNVTFRCDPISEHNRLYWYRQTLGQGPEFLTYFQNEAQLEKSRLLSDRFSAERPKGSFSTLEIQRTEQGDSAMYLCASSPGQFYEQYFGPGTRLTVT.

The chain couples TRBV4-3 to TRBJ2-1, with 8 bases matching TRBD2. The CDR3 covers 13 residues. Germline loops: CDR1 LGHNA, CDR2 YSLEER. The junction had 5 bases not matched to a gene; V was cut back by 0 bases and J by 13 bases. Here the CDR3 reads CASSQDVLAVQFF. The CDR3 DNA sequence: TGCGCCAGCAGCCAAGATGTACTAGCGGTCCAGTTCTTC.

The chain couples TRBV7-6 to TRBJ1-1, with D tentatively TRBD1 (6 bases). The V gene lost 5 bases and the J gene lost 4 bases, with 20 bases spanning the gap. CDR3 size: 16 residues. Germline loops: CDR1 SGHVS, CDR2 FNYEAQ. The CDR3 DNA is TGTGCCAGCAGCCGCCCCCCCGACAGGACGAGCACTGAAGCTTTCTTT. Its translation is CASSRPPDRTSTEAFF.

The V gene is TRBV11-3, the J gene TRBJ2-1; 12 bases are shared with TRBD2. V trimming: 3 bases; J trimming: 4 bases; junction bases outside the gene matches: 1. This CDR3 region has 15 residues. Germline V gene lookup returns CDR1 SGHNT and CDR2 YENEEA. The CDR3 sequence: CASSLTSGGYNEQFF. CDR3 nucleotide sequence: TGTGCCAGCAGCTTGACTAGCGGGGGTTACAATGAGCAGTTCTTC. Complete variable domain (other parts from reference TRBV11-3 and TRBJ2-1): EAGVVQSPRYKIIEKKQPVAFWCNPISGHNTLYWYLQNLGQGPELLIRYENEEAVDDSQLPKDRFSAERLKGVDSTLKIQPAELGDSAVYLCASSLTSGGYNEQFFGPGTRLTVL.

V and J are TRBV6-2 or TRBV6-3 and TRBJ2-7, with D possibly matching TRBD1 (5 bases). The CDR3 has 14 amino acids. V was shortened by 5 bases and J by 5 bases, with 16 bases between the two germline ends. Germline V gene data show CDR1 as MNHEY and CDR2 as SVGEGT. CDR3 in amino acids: CASSHGLGVNEQYF. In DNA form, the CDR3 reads TGTGCCAGCAGTCATGGGCTAGGGGTCAACGAGCAGTACTTC.

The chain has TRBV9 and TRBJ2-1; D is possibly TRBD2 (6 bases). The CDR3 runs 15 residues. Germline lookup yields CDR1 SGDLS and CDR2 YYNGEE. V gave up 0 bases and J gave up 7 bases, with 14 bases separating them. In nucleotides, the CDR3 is TGTGCCAGCAGCGTAGCCGCGGGTGGGGGGAATGAGCAGTTCTTC. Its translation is CASSVAAGGGNEQFF.

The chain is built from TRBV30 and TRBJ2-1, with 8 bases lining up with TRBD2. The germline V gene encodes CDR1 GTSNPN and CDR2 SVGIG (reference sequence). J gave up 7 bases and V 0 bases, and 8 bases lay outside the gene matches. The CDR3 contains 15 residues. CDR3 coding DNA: TGTGCCTGGAGTGTAGTCGGGGGGGCCGGAAATGAGCAGTTCTTC. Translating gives CAWSVVGGAGNEQFF. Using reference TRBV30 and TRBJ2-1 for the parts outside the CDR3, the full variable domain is SQTIHQWPATLVQPVGSPLSLECTVEGTSNPNLYWYRQAAGRGLQLLFYSVGIGQISSEVPQNLSASRPQDRQFILSSKKLLLSDSGFYLCAWSVVGGAGNEQFFGPGTRLTVL.

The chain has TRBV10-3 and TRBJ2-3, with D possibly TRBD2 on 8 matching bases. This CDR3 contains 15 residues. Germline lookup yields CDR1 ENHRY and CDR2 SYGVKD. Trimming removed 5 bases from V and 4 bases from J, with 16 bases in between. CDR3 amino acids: CAISISGTEADTQYF. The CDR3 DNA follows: TGTGCCATCAGTATTAGCGGGACAGAAGCAGATACGCAGTATTTT.

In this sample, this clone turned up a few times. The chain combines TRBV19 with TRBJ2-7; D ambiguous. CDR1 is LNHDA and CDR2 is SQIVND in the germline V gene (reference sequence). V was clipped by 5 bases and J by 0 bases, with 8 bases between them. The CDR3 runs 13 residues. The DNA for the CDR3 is TGTGCCAGTAGTGTTACAATCTCCTACGAGCAGTACTTC. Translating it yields CASSVTISYEQYF.

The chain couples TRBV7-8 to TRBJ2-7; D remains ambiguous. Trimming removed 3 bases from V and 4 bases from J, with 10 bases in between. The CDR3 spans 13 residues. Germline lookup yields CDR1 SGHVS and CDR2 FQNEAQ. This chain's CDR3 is CASSLMTLYEQYF. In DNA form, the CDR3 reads TGTGCCAGCAGCTTGATGACTTTATACGAGCAGTACTTC. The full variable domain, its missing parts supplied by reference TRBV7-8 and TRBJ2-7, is GAGVSQSPRYKVAKRGQDVALRCDPISGHVSLFWYQQALGQGPEFLTYFQNEAQLDKSGLPSDRFFAERPEGSVSTLKIQRTQQEDSAVYLCASSLMTLYEQYFGPGTRLTVT.

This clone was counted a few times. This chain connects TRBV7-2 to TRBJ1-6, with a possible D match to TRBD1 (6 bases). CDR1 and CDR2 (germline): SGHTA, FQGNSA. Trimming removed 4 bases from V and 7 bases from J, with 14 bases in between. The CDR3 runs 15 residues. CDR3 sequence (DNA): TGTGCCAGCAGCTCCGCCCCAGGACAGAATTCACCCCTCCACTTT. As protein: CASSSAPGQNSPLHF.

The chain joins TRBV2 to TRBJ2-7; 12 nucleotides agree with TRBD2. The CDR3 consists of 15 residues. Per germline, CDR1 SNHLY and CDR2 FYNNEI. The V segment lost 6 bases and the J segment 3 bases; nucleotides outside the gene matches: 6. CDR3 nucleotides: TGTGCCAGCAGCTTACTAGCGGGGGGAGGCTACGAGCAGTACTTC. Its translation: CASSLLAGGGYEQYF.

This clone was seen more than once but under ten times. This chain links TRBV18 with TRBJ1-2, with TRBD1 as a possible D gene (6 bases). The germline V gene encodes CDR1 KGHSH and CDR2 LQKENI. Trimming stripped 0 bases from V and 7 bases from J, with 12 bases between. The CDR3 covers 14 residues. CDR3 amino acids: CASSPPGAPGGYTF. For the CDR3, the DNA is TGTGCCAGCTCACCACCGGGGGCCCCGGGTGGCTACACCTTC. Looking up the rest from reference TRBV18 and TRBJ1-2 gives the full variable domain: NAGVMQNPRHLVRRRGQEARLRCSPMKGHSHVYWYRQLPEEGLKFMVYLQKENIIDESGMPKERFSAEFPKEGPSILRIQQVVRGDSAAYFCASSPPGAPGGYTFGSGTRLTVV.